This T cell receptor beta chain was sequenced in a study of CD8 T cells in Susac syndrome. Roughly 0.45 to 1 ug RNA was reverse transcribed with random hexamers. TCRdb processed the immunoSEQ multiplex PCR reads anew with MiXCR; each CDR3 protein has one entry. The sample lists some 120,000 distinct CDR3 sequences, 93% seen once, with around 0.3% in the top ten. Germline V gives CDR1 MGHRA, CDR2 YSYEKL. The CDR3 loop spans 17 amino acids. V shed 4 bases and J shed 4 bases, with 20 bases lying between them. The source material was CD8+ T cells from PBMCs. This receptor was identified in a human donor with multiple sclerosis. V is TRBV4-1 and J is TRBJ2-1; possibly TRBD2 for D (5 bases). As DNA, the CDR3 is TGCGCCAGCAGCCCTCGGGAAACGGGGAGACTTTACAATGAGCAGTTCTTC. Translated, it gives CASSPRETGRLYNEQFF.